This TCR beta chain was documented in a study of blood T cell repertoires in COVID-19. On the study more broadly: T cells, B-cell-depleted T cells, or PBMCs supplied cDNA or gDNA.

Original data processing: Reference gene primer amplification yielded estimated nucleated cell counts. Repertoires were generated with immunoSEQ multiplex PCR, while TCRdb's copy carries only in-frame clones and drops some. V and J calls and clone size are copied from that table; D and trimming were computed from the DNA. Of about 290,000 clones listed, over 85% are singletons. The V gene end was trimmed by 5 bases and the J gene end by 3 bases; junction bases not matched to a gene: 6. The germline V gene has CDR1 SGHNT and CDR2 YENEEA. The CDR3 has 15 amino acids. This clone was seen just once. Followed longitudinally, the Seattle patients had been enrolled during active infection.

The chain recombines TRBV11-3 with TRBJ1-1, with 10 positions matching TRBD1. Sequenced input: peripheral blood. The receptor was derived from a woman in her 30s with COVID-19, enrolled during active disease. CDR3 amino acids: CASSLTGTGDTEAFF. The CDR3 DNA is TGTGCCAGCAGCCTAACCGGGACAGGGGACACTGAAGCTTTCTTT.